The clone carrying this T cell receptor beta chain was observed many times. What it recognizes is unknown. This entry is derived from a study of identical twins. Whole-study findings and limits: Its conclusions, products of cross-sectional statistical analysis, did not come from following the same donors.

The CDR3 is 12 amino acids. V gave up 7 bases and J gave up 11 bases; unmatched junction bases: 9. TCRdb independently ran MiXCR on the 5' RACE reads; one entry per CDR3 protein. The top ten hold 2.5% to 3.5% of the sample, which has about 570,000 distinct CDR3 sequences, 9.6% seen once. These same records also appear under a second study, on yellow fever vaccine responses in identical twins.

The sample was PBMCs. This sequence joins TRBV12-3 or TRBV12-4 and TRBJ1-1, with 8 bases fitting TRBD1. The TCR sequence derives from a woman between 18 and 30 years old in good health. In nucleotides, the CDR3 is TGTGCCAGCAAACGACAGGGGACGCGCGCTTTCTTT. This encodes CASKRQGTRAFF.